This T cell receptor (beta chain) was recorded in a study of blood T cell repertoires in COVID-19. Study at large: Material from acute and convalescent COVID-19 was sourced from the United States, Italy and Spain.

This CDR3 comprises 14 residues. Germline lookup yields CDR1 SGDLS and CDR2 YYNGEE. V was trimmed by 3 bases and J by 2 bases, leaving 12 bases between them. This table comes from immunoSEQ multiplex PCR, and its TCRdb copy is limited to in-frame clones, with some not included. The table includes 220,000 or so clones, 84% detected once. The chain links TRBV9 to TRBJ2-7; TRBD2 is a possible D gene (5 bases). Sample: peripheral blood. The origin of this receptor is a man younger than 45 with active or convalescent COVID-19. CDR3 protein: CASSAGVSPYEQYF. The CDR3 DNA reads as TGTGCCAGCAGCGCCGGGGTCTCTCCCTACGAGCAGTACTTC.